The next 25 T cell receptor beta chains were all read from a single sample in a study of CD8+ T cells in alopecia areata. Sequencing templates came from extracted RNA that was reverse transcribed into cDNA. Clones were read by immunoSEQ multiplex PCR, and TCRdb kept only the in-frame ones, dropping some. This sample has 200,000 to 250,000 clones, with approximately 52% found just once. Sequencing was performed on CD4+ T cells sorted from blood, taken at week 0. These receptors were collected from a human donor with alopecia areata.

This chain joins TRBV19 and TRBJ2-5, with D hard to call. Germline-derived CDR1 and CDR2 are LNHDA and SQIVND (reference sequence). The CDR3 spans 14 residues. V was trimmed by 4 bases and J by 1 base, leaving 10 bases between them. CDR3: CASSTRVVQETQYF. The CDR3 DNA follows: TGTGCCAGTAGTACCCGGGTGGTCCAAGAGACCCAGTACTTC.

The CDR3 DNA sequence: TGTGCCAGCAGTGCCTCGTTGTTCGACAGATCCTACGAGCAGTACTTC. As protein: CASSASLFDRSYEQYF. This chain links TRBV28 with TRBJ2-7, with D maybe TRBD1 (5 bases). CDR3 size: 16 residues. The ends were cut back, 5 bases at V and 1 base at J, with 18 bases in the middle. CDR1 is MDHEN, CDR2 SYDVKM, per germline.

The chain recombines TRBV30 with TRBJ1-2, with 8 bases lining up with TRBD1. The germline CDR1 and CDR2 sequences are GTSNPN and SVGIG (reference sequence). The CDR3 contains 13 residues. The V gene end was trimmed by 1 base and the J gene end by 6 bases; junction bases not matched to a gene: 4. The CDR3 loop reads CAWSEGQVNGYTF. CDR3 coding DNA: TGTGCCTGGAGTGAGGGACAGGTGAATGGCTACACCTTC.

This clone was detected only a few times. The CDR3 region has the DNA TGCAGCGTCGCCTGGGCAGAAGACTACAATGAGCAGTTCTTC. Residues: CSVAWAEDYNEQFF. The rearrangement joins TRBV29-1 to TRBJ2-1; no clear D. V lost 6 bases to trimming and J lost 3 bases, with 15 bases between them. CDR3 size: 14 residues. CDR1 SQVTM and CDR2 ANQGSEA come from the germline V gene.

The chain is built from TRBV30 and TRBJ2-3, with 7 bases identical to TRBD2. This CDR3 spans 17 amino acids. CDR1 and CDR2 (germline): GTSNPN, SVGIG (reference sequence). With 0 bases clipped from V and 6 bases from J, the junction kept 15 bases outside the gene matches. CDR3 in DNA: TGTGCCTGGAGTGTACCGTTTGGGGGGAGGGCCGTCGATACGCAGTATTTT. Residues: CAWSVPFGGRAVDTQYF.

Note on this clone: Other DNA sequences in this sample translate to the same CDR3. In nucleotides, the CDR3 is TGTGCCACCAGCAGGGACAGCGCTAACACTGAAGCTTTCTTT. Encoded protein: CATSRDSANTEAFF. The rearrangement joins TRBV15 to TRBJ1-1; TRBD1 is a possible D gene (6 bases). V lost 3 bases to trimming and J lost 2 bases, with 10 bases between them. This CDR3 is built from 14 residues. Germline CDR1 and CDR2: LNHNV and YYDKDF (reference sequence).

This chain uses TRBV2 with TRBJ2-7; D gene ambiguous. Per the germline V gene, CDR1 is SNHLY and CDR2 is FYNNEI. CDR3 length: 12 amino acids. V was pared by 2 bases and J by 10 bases, with 12 bases between. This chain's CDR3 is CASSEPGRRQYF. The CDR3 coding sequence is TGTGCCAGCAGTGAACCAGGCCGAAGACAGTACTTC. Full variable domain (missing parts from reference TRBV2 and TRBJ2-7): EPEVTQTPSHQVTQMGQEVILRCVPISNHLYFYWYRQILGQKVEFLVSFYNNEISEKSEIFDDQFSVERPDGSNFTLKIRSTKLEDSAMYFCASSEPGRRQYFGPGTRLTVT.

This clone has more than one count but fewer than ten. V gene TRBV29-1 combines with J gene TRBJ1-4, with D tentatively TRBD1 (5 bases). The CDR3 is made up of 13 amino acids. V shed 3 bases and J shed 7 bases, with 12 bases lying between them. The germline V gene has CDR1 SQVTM and CDR2 ANQGSEA. DNA for the CDR3: TGCAGCGTTGAGGGCATCGGGACTGAAAAACTGTTTTTT. It translates to CSVEGIGTEKLFF.

This clone was recorded at least ten times. This chain joins TRBV6-1 and TRBJ2-3, with D unresolved. This CDR3 comprises 12 residues. V shed 1 base and J shed 6 bases, with 5 bases lying between them. Looked up from germline, CDR1 is MNHNS and CDR2 is SASEGT. CDR3 nucleotides: TGTGCCAGCAGTGAAGGCTTGGATACGCAGTATTTT. Its protein product is CASSEGLDTQYF.

The CDR3 here is CASKDLSGYGYTF. The CDR3 DNA reads TGCGCCAGCAAGGACCTCTCAGGATATGGCTACACCTTC. This rearrangement joins TRBV4-1 to TRBJ1-2; D gene uncertain. V dropped 7 bases and J dropped 5 bases, with 14 bases sitting between them. Germline CDR1 reads MGHRA; CDR2 reads YSYEKL. The CDR3 spans 13 residues.

V and J are TRBV6-6 and TRBJ2-1, with D perhaps matching TRBD2 (5 bases). Trimming removed 5 bases from V and 8 bases from J, with 13 bases in between. This CDR3 comprises 13 residues. The V gene's germline CDR1 is MNHNY and CDR2 SVGAGI (reference sequence). CDR3 region: CASSLLGGYEQFF. CDR3 DNA: TGTGCCAGCAGTCTCCTAGGAGGCTATGAGCAGTTCTTC.

This clone was seen just once. This chain joins TRBV11-2 and TRBJ2-1; 10 bases line up with TRBD1. CDR3 length equals 16 residues. With V trimmed by 1 base and J by 7 bases, 7 bases remained unmatched. In germline, CDR1 is SGHAT, CDR2 FQNNGV. The CDR3 region has the DNA TGTGCCAGCAGCTTAGCTCCGGGACAGGGGAAGAATGAGCAGTTCTTC. Translation: CASSLAPGQGKNEQFF.

The CDR3 sequence: CSVGRGFGYTF. CDR3 DNA: TGCAGCGTAGGCCGGGGTTTTGGCTACACCTTC. The rearrangement uses TRBV29-1 and TRBJ1-2; no definite D call. CDR3 length: 11 residues. The V and J ends lost 6 bases and 7 bases respectively, with 12 bases between them. In germline, CDR1 is SQVTM, CDR2 ANQGSEA.

The chain recombines TRBV10-3 with TRBJ2-5, with D unresolved. Trimming took off 0 bases at V and 1 base at J, with 6 bases between the two ends. CDR1 and CDR2 (germline): ENHRY, SYGVKD. This CDR3 contains 14 residues. The chain's CDR3 is CAISESYGQETQYF. The CDR3, as DNA: TGTGCCATCAGTGAGTCGTACGGCCAAGAGACCCAGTACTTC.

The chain carries TRBV29-1 and TRBJ2-7, with no clear D. The CDR3 consists of 12 residues. Germline assignment: CDR1 SQVTM and CDR2 ANQGSEA. Trimming stripped 7 bases from V and 0 bases from J, with 10 bases between. The CDR3 region is CSASGGSYEQYF. The DNA for the CDR3 is TGCAGCGCCTCGGGTGGCTCCTACGAGCAGTACTTC.

The table lists this clone with a few counts. The chain recombines TRBV5-6 with TRBJ2-5; D not certain. CDR1 and CDR2 (germline): SGHDT, YYEEEE. Trimming stripped 3 bases from V and 1 base from J, with 1 base between. The CDR3 totals 11 residues. The CDR3 DNA sequence: TGTGCCAGCAGCTCCCAAGAGACCCAGTACTTC. Encoded protein: CASSSQETQYF.

The chain has TRBV6-5 and TRBJ1-1, with a possible D match to TRBD1 (5 bases). CDR3 size: 13 residues. Germline CDR1 MNHEY, CDR2 SVGAGI. V was trimmed by 2 bases and J by 4 bases, leaving 8 bases between them. The DNA of the CDR3 is TGTGCCAGCAGTTACACCGGGGGCACTGAAGCTTTCTTT. Encoded protein: CASSYTGGTEAFF.

This clone showed up just a few times. V and J are TRBV15 and TRBJ2-4, with TRBD2 matching over 11 bases. CDR1 and CDR2 from the germline V gene are LNHNV and YYDKDF (reference sequence). The CDR3 has 21 residues. The junction had 21 bases not matched to a gene; V was cut back by 0 bases and J by 8 bases. The CDR3 nucleotides are TGTGCCACCAGCAGAGATTTGTCCCCGGGACGGGCTAGCGGGGGGAGGGACATTCAGTACTTC. Residues: CATSRDLSPGRASGGRDIQYF.

The gene calls are TRBV2 and TRBJ1-2; possible D gene TRBD1, 6 bases. The germline V and J ends were trimmed by 6 bases and 8 bases, with 10 bases remaining between them. The CDR3 sequence is 11 residues long. Germline V lookup: CDR1 SNHLY, CDR2 FYNNEI. The CDR3 loop reads CASRETGGYTF. The CDR3 bases are TGTGCCAGCAGAGAGACAGGAGGCTACACCTTC.

The chain employs TRBV18 and TRBJ2-1; weak D call: TRBD2 (5 bases). V shed 4 bases and J shed 4 bases, with 11 bases lying between them. The CDR3 totals 14 residues. Per germline, CDR1 KGHSH and CDR2 LQKENI. The CDR3 is CASSREFRYNEQFF. As DNA, the CDR3 is TGTGCCAGCTCACGGGAGTTCAGGTACAATGAGCAGTTCTTC.

V usage is TRBV7-9 and J usage is TRBJ1-2, with 7 bases lining up with TRBD1. The CDR3 is 17 residues long. The V gene's germline CDR1 is SEHNR and CDR2 FQNEAQ (reference sequence). After removal of 3 bases from V and 4 bases from J, the junction contained 14 bases not matched to a gene. The CDR3 DNA is TGTGCCAGCAGCTTGGATCCGGGACAGAAGCCGTCCTATGGCTACACCTTC. Translating it yields CASSLDPGQKPSYGYTF.

The chain has TRBV5-4 and TRBJ2-5; 11 bases agree with TRBD1. The CDR3 covers 16 residues. Looked up from germline, CDR1 is SGHNT and CDR2 is YYREEE (reference sequence). V shed 4 bases, J shed 3 bases, and the junction held 8 bases outside the gene matches. The CDR3: CASSPARDRGKETQYF. The CDR3 region has the DNA TGTGCCAGCAGCCCCGCGCGGGACAGGGGGAAAGAGACCCAGTACTTC.

This clone has a handful of counts. The junction differs from germline at one of its ends, possibly a read error. The rearrangement links TRBV6-5 to TRBJ1-1, with a possible D match to TRBD1 (6 bases). CDR1 MNHEY and CDR2 SVGAGI come from the germline V gene. The CDR3 consists of 12 residues. The DNA for the CDR3 is TGCACGGTAAGGGGGGCGTATACTGAAGCTTTCTTT. This sequence encodes CTVRGAYTEAFF.

The chain combines TRBV7-2 with TRBJ2-2; TRBD2 matches at 13 bases. V was pared by 8 bases and J by 4 bases, with 4 bases of the junction left unmatched. CDR3 length: 15 residues. CDR1 and CDR2 (germline): SGHTA, FQGNSA. Here the CDR3 reads CASSGTSGTTGELFF. CDR3 DNA sequence: TGTGCCAGCTCAGGGACTAGCGGGACCACCGGGGAGCTGTTTTTT.

This clone was observed a few times. The chain links TRBV7-9 to TRBJ1-2; D remains ambiguous. The germline gives CDR1 SEHNR, CDR2 FQNEAQ (reference sequence). Trimming cost V 10 bases and J 8 bases, with 17 bases left between them. The CDR3 is 12 residues long. The CDR3 here is CAIRHSTGGYTF. CDR3 bases: TGTGCCATCCGCCACTCGACGGGAGGCTACACCTTC.